This T cell receptor (beta chain) stems from a study of blood T cell repertoires in COVID-19 (dated by TCRdb to the early 2020s). In the study overall: Samples covering the acute and convalescent phases of COVID-19 were provided by collaborators in the United States, Italy and Spain. The material from the prospective study consisted of cDNA or gDNA derived from T cells, B-cell-depleted T cells, or PBMCs. The dataset comprised deeply sampled blood TCRbeta repertoires from subjects exposed to, actively infected with, or recovered from COVID-19. The repertoires were released in a freely available public database meant as a resource for research on the immune response to SARS-CoV-2. The samples were drawn from the first 160 participants of the ongoing ImmuneRACE study and from 1,254 subjects provided by 6 global collaborators. A de-identified subject ID, COVID-19 status, age in years and sex were almost always included in the sample metadata. Where available, HLA class I and class II types were taken from metadata supplied by the sample provider and were not determined by assay-based typing.

Collaborating institutions collected whole blood in K2EDTA tubes following their own protocols. For TCRbeta analysis, collaborators shipped samples in one of three forms: frozen whole blood, isolated PBMCs, or DNA extracted from either of those sample types. TCRbeta CDR3 regions were amplified from genomic DNA by means of the immunoSEQ Assay, a bias-controlled multiplex PCR. From the authors' description of their analysis: Within the assay, amplification of reference gene primers was used to estimate how many nucleated cells each sample contained. To quantify the absolute abundance of each unique TCRbeta CDR3 rearrangement, sequence reads were collapsed and filtered. For each sample, productive Simpson clonality was calculated by taking the square root of Simpson's diversity index across productive rearrangements. TCRdb retrieved this table from immuneACCESS and kept in-frame rearrangements only. Not all clones are present; in checked studies, unresolved V genes account for under half, and no reason is known for the remainder. The V and J calls and the clone size are those of that table, but D and trimming were determined from the DNA. Across this sample there are 25,000 to 35,000 clones, with approximately 90% seen only once. 9% to 9.5% of the sample goes to the ten largest clones.

This clone showed up just a few times. Its antigen is not yet known. No base quality information exists; no much larger clone differs at one position. Taken from cysteine to phenylalanine, the CDR3 has 15 residues. The only DNA kept is the CDR3, 45 bases in frame from the first base. V ends up 1 base short and J 4 bases short, with an unmatched junction base count of 3. For CDR1 and CDR2, the germline V gene lists MGHRA and YSYEKL. Broader findings and caveats from the paper: The amount of clinical and demographic metadata varied by source and participant and was provided uncurated.

This receptor was identified in a human donor in a cohort sampled during active COVID-19. The specimen was peripheral blood. The chain uses TRBV4-1 and TRBJ2-1; TRBD2 lines up with 8 middle nucleotides. The DNA is as follows: TGCGCCAGCAGCCAAGCTAGCGGGCCTTACAATGAGCAGTTCTTC. Translated, this is CASSQASGPYNEQFF.